This TCR beta chain was identified in a study of beta chain features in type 1 diabetes. The germline V gene encodes CDR1 WSHSY and CDR2 SAAADI. The CDR3 is made up of 16 amino acids. Losses at the gene ends were 7 bases for V and 10 bases for J; bases not matched to a gene: 15. The sequenced template was cDNA made from the entire isolated RNA. Naive, central memory and regulatory T cell samples averaged roughly 3.6 million reads. Repertoires were generated with immunoSEQ multiplex PCR, while TCRdb's copy carries only in-frame clones and drops some. Counted here are fewer than 650,000 clones, less than 20% occurring once; the ten biggest clones make up approximately 0.093%.

The chain employs TRBV10-2 and TRBJ2-1; TRBD2 matches at 11 bases. The sequence was obtained from a young man in good health. Sequenced input: naive CD4+ T cells from blood. In nucleotides, the CDR3 is TGCGCCAGCATCCTCCTCGGGGGGCTAGCGGGAGGAGAGCAGTTCTTC. Residues: CASILLGGLAGGEQFF.